This record concerns one T cell receptor (beta chain) sequence. Its antigen is unidentified. This entry comes from a study of T-cell memory formation after mild COVID-19. In the study overall: Largely, TCR clusters stayed within a single donor.

TCRdb called the 5' RACE reads again in MiXCR, with one record for every CDR3 protein. The sample yields about 540,000 distinct CDR3 sequences, approximately 20% seen once. V shed 6 bases and J 0 bases; nucleotides not matched to a gene: 13. Germline CDR1 reads ENHRY; CDR2 reads SYGVKD. The CDR3 runs to 19 residues. Whole-study results and caveats: What remained unconfirmed was the SARS-CoV-2 specificity of second-wave clones peaking on day 37. Cross-reactive memory appears to have joined, as suggested by some responding clones showing up in pre-infection memory. The study found balanced CD4/CD8 in clones contracting day 15 to 85 and a CD4+ lean in later expanders.

The sample taken for sequencing was PBMCs or a T cell subset sorted from them (not recorded which). The receptor was derived from an adult woman who had mild COVID-19 (a few samples of this study predate the infection). Cell type and time point are not known. The V and J genes are TRBV10-3 and TRBJ2-6; 8 nucleotides line up with TRBD1. The CDR3 DNA sequence: TGTGCCATCAGGTCGTTACAGGGGGACCTTAGCTCTGGGGCCAACGTCCTGACTTTC. It codes for CAIRSLQGDLSSGANVLTF.